This passage covers 8 T cell receptor beta chains from one sample sequenced in a study of blood T cells in healthy people across ages. It was with a sample-barcoded 5' primer and a J-beta primer mix that a second PCR of roughly 7 to 12 cycles was run. TCRdb recomputed calls from the 5' RACE reads with MiXCR, one row per CDR3 protein. The sample includes some 800,000 distinct CDR3 sequences, 20% to 25% of them seen just once. In addition, the sample was reused for a study of T cells of mothers and their children.

The sequencing input was blood. The receptors were sampled from a boy younger than 18 in good health.

This chain connects TRBV6-6 to TRBJ1-1; 10 bases agree with TRBD1. Germline loops: CDR1 MNHNY, CDR2 SVGAGI (reference sequence). J lost 11 bases, V lost 6 bases, and 9 bases had no gene match. The CDR3 covers 13 residues. The DNA for the CDR3 is TGTGCCAGCAGCTTCACGACAGGGGGCTTGGCTTTCTTT. It encodes CASSFTTGGLAFF.

This clonotype came up a few times. The V and J genes are TRBV18 and TRBJ2-2; the D is unclear. V lost 1 base, J lost 1 base, and 7 bases lay in between. From germline, CDR1 is KGHSH and CDR2 LQKENI. CDR3 length equals 15 residues. The chain's CDR3 is CASSPQIENTGELFF. In DNA, the CDR3 is TGTGCCAGCTCACCACAGATTGAGAACACCGGGGAGCTGTTTTTT.

This rearrangement joins TRBV28 to TRBJ2-1, with 7 bases matching TRBD2. Trimming cost V 4 bases and J 10 bases; bases outside gene matches: 13. CDR1 is MDHEN, CDR2 SYDVKM, per germline. The CDR3 is 15 residues long. CDR3: CASSSGYSGPGEQFF. CDR3 DNA: TGTGCCAGCAGTTCCGGATATAGCGGGCCTGGGGAGCAGTTCTTC.

This clonotype was seen only a few times. A read error may produce the germline difference seen at one junction end. The CDR3 region has the DNA TGTGCCAGCAGTCCTTCCGGGGGGGACACTGAAGCCTTCTTT. Amino acid sequence: CASSPSGGDTEAFF. The rearrangement uses TRBV28 and TRBJ1-1, with TRBD1 as a possible D gene (6 bases). The CDR3 extends over 14 amino acids. Looked up from germline, CDR1 is MDHEN and CDR2 is SYDVKM.

The chain links TRBV12-3 or TRBV12-4 to TRBJ1-1; D may be TRBD1 (6 bases). The CDR3 runs 14 residues. V gave up 5 bases and J gave up 6 bases, with 16 bases separating them. For the CDR3, the DNA is TGTGCCAGCAGTCCTCTCAGGGGTAGCGCTGAAGCTTTCTTT. This sequence encodes CASSPLRGSAEAFF.

The chain combines TRBV6-2 or TRBV6-3 with TRBJ1-3; no definite D call. CDR1 is MNHEY, CDR2 SVGEGT, per germline. This CDR3 contains 15 residues. V was shortened by 6 bases and J by 0 bases, with 12 bases between the two germline ends. As DNA, the CDR3 is TGTGCCAGCAGGCGAGGACGGGGCTCTGGAAACACCATATATTTT. The encoded protein is CASRRGRGSGNTIYF.

This clonotype turned up a few times. This chain links TRBV7-3 with TRBJ2-6; maybe TRBD1 (5 bases). The V gene's germline CDR1 is SGHTA and CDR2 FQGTGA. V was trimmed by 5 bases and J by 0 bases, leaving 20 bases between them. The CDR3 covers 19 residues. The DNA for the CDR3 is TGTGCCAGCAGCCCCCGACCCCAGGGTTCTAACTCTGGGGCCAACGTCCTGACTTTC. Its translation is CASSPRPQGSNSGANVLTF.

This clonotype was detected only a few times. This chain links TRBV11-2 with TRBJ2-4; D gene unclear. V was pared by 1 base and J by 6 bases, with 19 bases between. Germline CDR1 and CDR2: SGHAT and FQNNGV. There are 17 residues in the CDR3. The CDR3 protein is CASSLVASNYIRNIQYF. CDR3 nucleotide sequence: TGTGCCAGCAGCTTAGTCGCCAGCAACTATATTAGAAACATTCAGTACTTC.